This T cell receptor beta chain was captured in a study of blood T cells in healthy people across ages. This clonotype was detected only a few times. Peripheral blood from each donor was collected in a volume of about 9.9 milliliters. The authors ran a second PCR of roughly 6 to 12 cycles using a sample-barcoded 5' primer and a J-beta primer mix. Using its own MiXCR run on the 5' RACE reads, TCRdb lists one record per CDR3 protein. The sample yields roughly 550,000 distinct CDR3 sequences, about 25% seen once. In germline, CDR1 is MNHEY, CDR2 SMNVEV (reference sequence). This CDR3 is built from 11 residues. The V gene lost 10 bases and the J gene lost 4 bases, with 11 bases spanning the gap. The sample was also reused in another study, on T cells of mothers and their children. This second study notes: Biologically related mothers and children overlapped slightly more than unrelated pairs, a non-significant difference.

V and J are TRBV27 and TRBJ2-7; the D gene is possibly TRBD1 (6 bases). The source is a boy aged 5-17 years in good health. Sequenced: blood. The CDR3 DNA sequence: TGTGCCACCAGAGGGGGTTACGAGCAGTACTTC. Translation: CATRGGYEQYF.